These T cell receptor beta chains were read from a single sample in a study of blood T cell repertoires in COVID-19. The repertoire was sequenced with immunoSEQ multiplex PCR; TCRdb's copy has only in-frame clones and lacks some. This sample has about 280,000 clones, with approximately 90% found just once. Sample: PBMCs or T cells enriched from blood (not recorded which). These receptors were obtained from a woman aged 40 to 50 who had recovered from COVID-19. The CDR3 runs from the conserved cysteine through the conserved F or W. Fields, in order: V gene, D gene, J gene, CDR3 protein, CDR3 DNA. The D gene is left open where the match is weak.

>TRBV28|.|TRBJ1-3
CASMGGALGNTIYF
TGTGCCAGCATGGGGGGGGCGTTGGGAAACACCATATATTTT
>TRBV14|.|TRBJ1-2
CASSPQGYYGYTF
TGTGCCAGCAGCCCACAGGGTTACTATGGCTACACCTTC
>TRBV12-5|.|TRBJ1-5
CASGTPRPGERPQHF
TGTGCTAGTGGTACCCCACGGCCAGGGGAGCGGCCCCAGCATTTT
>TRBV5-1|.|TRBJ1-2
CASSLDSGYGYTF
TGCGCCAGCAGCTTGGACAGCGGCTATGGCTACACCTTC
>TRBV9|TRBD1|TRBJ2-1
CASSVAGGSYNEQFF
TGTGCCAGCAGCGTCGCAGGGGGCAGTTACAATGAGCAGTTCTTC
>TRBV4-3|.|TRBJ1-2
CASSQGRHSNYGYTF
TGCGCCAGCAGCCAGGGTCGACATTCCAACTATGGCTACACCTTC
>TRBV28|TRBD2|TRBJ2-7
CASKVTSGSYEQYF
TGTGCCAGCAAAGTGACTAGCGGGAGTTACGAGCAGTACTTC
>TRBV20-1|TRBD1|TRBJ1-1
CSASEAGGSLAEAFF
TGCAGTGCTAGTGAGGCAGGGGGATCTCTTGCTGAAGCTTTCTTT
>TRBV27|.|TRBJ1-1
CASSRGKPRNTEAFF
TGTGCCAGCAGCCGTGGAAAACCTAGGAACACTGAAGCTTTCTTT
>TRBV5-1|TRBD2|TRBJ2-1
CASSLAYSGSGNEQFF
TGCGCCAGCAGCTTGGCCTATAGCGGGAGCGGAAATGAGCAGTTCTTC
>TRBV5-4|TRBD2|TRBJ2-7
CASSDPGLAGMGEQYF
TGTGCCAGCAGCGATCCTGGACTAGCGGGTATGGGGGAGCAGTACTTC
>TRBV4-2|.|TRBJ2-1
CASSQVVGSGRYNEQFF
TGTGCCAGCAGCCAAGTGGTGGGTAGCGGACGCTACAATGAGCAGTTCTTC
>TRBV7-3|.|TRBJ2-6
CASSARGSDSGANVLTF
TGTGCCAGCAGCGCACGCGGTTCGGACTCTGGGGCCAACGTCCTGACTTTC
>TRBV27|TRBD2|TRBJ2-2
CASSLSGGAGELFF
TGTGCCAGCAGTTTATCGGGGGGGGCCGGGGAGCTGTTTTTT
>TRBV11-2|TRBD2|TRBJ2-7
CASSLGVVAGGVYEQYF
TGTGCCAGCAGCTTAGGAGTCGTGGCGGGAGGGGTGTACGAGCAGTACTTC
>TRBV6-5|.|TRBJ2-7
CASSFKEGASYEQYF
TGTGCCAGCAGTTTCAAGGAGGGGGCCTCCTACGAGCAGTACTTC
>TRBV30|TRBD2|TRBJ2-5
CAWSELAGGQETQYF
TGTGCCTGGAGTGAACTAGCGGGAGGGCAAGAGACCCAGTACTTC
>TRBV4-1|TRBD2|TRBJ2-3
CASSHYSLAATDTQYF
TGCGCCAGCAGCCACTACTCCCTAGCGGCTACAGATACGCAGTATTTT
>TRBV7-2|.|TRBJ2-7
CASSLGLSSFYEQYF
TGTGCCAGCAGCTTAGGACTCAGCTCTTTCTACGAGCAGTACTTC
>TRBV19|TRBD1|TRBJ1-5
CASSSNRGHRGNQPQHF
TGTGCCAGTAGTAGTAACAGGGGGCACAGGGGCAATCAGCCCCAGCATTTT
>TRBV27|.|TRBJ1-6
CASSPQETAGPFPFNSPLHF
TGTGCCAGCAGTCCACAGGAGACAGCGGGACCCTTTCCCTTTAATTCACCCCTCCACTTT
>TRBV7-2|TRBD2|TRBJ2-3
CASSLGLAGEDTQYF
TGTGCCAGCAGCTTGGGACTAGCGGGTGAAGATACGCAGTATTTT
>TRBV19|.|TRBJ1-5
CASSNLQGGLHF
TGTGCCAGTAGTAACTTACAAGGGGGTTTGCATTTT
>TRBV12-5|TRBD1|TRBJ1-2
CASGLAGQGGYTF
TGTGCTAGTGGTTTGGCCGGACAGGGGGGCTACACCTTC